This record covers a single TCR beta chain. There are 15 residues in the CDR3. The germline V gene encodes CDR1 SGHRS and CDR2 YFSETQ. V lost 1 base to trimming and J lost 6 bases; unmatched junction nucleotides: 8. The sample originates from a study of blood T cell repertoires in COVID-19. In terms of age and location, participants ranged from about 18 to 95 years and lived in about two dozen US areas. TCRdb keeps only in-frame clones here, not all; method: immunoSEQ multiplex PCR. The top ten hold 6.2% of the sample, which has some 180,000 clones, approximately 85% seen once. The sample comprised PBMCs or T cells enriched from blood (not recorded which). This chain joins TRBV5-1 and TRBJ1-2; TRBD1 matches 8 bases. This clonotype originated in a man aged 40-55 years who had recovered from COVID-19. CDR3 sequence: CASSLTGGLTNGYTF. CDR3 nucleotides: TGCGCCAGCAGCTTGACAGGGGGATTAACTAATGGCTACACCTTC.